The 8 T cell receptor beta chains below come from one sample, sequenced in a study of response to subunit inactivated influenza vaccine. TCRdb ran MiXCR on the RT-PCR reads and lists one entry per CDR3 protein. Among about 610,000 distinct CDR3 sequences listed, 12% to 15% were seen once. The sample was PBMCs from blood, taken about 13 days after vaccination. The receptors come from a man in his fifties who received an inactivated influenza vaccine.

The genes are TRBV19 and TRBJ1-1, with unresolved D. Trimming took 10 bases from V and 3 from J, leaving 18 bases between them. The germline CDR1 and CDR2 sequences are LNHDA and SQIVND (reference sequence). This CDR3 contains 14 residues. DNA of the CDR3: TGTGCCACCACGGACCGAAACCGCTACACTGAAGCTTTCTTT. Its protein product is CATTDRNRYTEAFF.

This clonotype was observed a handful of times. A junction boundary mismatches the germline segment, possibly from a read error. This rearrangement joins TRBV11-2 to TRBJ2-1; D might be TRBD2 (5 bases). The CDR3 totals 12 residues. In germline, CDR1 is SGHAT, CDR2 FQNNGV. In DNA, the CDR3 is TGTGCCAGCAGCGTAGACTACCGCGGGCAGTTCTTC. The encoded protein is CASSVDYRGQFF. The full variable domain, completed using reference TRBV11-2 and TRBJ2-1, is EAGVAQSPRYKIIEKRQSVAFWCNPISGHATLYWYQQILGQGPKLLIQFQNNGVVDDSQLPKDRFSAERLKGVDSTLKIQPAKLEDSAVYLCASSVDYRGQFFGPGTRLTVL.

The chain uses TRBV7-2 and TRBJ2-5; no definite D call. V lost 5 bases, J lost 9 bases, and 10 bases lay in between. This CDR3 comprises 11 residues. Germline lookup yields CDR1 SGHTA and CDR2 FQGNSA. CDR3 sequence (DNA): TGTGCCAGCAGCCCAGGCTGGGCCCAGTACTTC. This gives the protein CASSPGWAQYF.

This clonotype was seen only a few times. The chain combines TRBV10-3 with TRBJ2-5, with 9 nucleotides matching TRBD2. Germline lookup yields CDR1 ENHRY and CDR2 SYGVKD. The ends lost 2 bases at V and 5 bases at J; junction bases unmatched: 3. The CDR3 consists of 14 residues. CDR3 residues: CAISEPGLAETQYF. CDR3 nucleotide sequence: TGTGCCATCAGTGAGCCAGGACTAGCGGAGACCCAGTACTTC.

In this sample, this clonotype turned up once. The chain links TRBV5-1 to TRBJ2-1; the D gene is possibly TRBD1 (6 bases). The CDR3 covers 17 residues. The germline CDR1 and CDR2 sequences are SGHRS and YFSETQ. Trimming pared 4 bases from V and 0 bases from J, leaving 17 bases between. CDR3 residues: CASSPNTGPFSYNEQFF. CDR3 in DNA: TGCGCCAGCAGCCCTAACACAGGGCCCTTCTCCTACAATGAGCAGTTCTTC.

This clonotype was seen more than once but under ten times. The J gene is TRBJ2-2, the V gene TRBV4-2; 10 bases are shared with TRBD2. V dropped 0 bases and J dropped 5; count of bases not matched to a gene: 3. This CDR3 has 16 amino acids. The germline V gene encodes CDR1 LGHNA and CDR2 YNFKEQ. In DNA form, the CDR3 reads TGTGCCAGCAGCCAAGATGTAGCGGGAGGAACCGGGGAGCTGTTTTTT. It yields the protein CASSQDVAGGTGELFF.

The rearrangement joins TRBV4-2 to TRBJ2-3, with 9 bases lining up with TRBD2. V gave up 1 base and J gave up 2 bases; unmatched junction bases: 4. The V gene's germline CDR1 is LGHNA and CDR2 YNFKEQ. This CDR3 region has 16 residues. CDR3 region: CASSQGTSALTDTQYF. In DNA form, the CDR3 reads TGTGCCAGCAGCCAAGGGACTAGCGCGCTCACAGATACGCAGTATTTT.

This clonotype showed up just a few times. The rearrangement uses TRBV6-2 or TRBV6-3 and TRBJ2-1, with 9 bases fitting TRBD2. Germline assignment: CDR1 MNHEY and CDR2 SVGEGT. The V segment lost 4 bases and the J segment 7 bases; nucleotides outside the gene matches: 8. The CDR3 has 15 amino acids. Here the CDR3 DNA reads TGTGCCAGCAGTTCCCTAGCGGGGTCGAGAAATGAGCAGTTCTTC. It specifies CASSSLAGSRNEQFF.